The 13 T cell receptor beta chains given below trace back to one sample, sequenced in a study of blood T cell repertoires in COVID-19. Assay used: immunoSEQ multiplex PCR; TCRdb lists only in-frame clones, some missing. Of about 350,000 clones in the sample, 88% were seen once. Specimen: PBMCs or T cells enriched from blood (not recorded which). These TCRs come from a woman in her 30s who had been exposed to COVID-19.

The V and J genes are TRBV27 and TRBJ1-6; TRBD1 aligns across 7 bases. This CDR3 contains 15 residues. CDR1 and CDR2 from the germline V gene are MNHEY and SMNVEV (reference sequence). With 5 bases clipped from V and 5 bases from J, the junction kept 6 bases outside the gene matches. The CDR3 region has the DNA TGTGCCAGCAGTCCGGACAGGAAAAATAATTCACCCCTCCACTTT. This encodes CASSPDRKNNSPLHF.

This chain uses TRBV10-1 with TRBJ2-1; TRBD1 might be the D (5 bases). The V gene lost 2 bases and the J gene lost 6 bases, with 14 bases spanning the gap. CDR1 is WNHNN, CDR2 SYGVQD, per germline (reference sequence). There are 15 residues in the CDR3. The CDR3 DNA follows: TGCGCCAGCAGTGAGATATTAGGGGCCCTCAATGAGCAGTTCTTC. Encoded protein: CASSEILGALNEQFF.

The rearrangement uses TRBV19 and TRBJ1-5, with 8 bases fitting TRBD1. V was clipped by 5 bases and J by 6 bases; unmatched bases: 9. Germline values: CDR1 LNHDA, CDR2 SQIVND (reference sequence). The CDR3 is 15 amino acids. The CDR3 sequence is CASSPPDRVSQPQHF. Written as DNA, the CDR3 is TGTGCCAGTAGTCCACCGGACAGGGTTTCTCAGCCCCAGCATTTT.

This chain's CDR3 is CASSLGKGRAYEQYF. CDR3 in DNA: TGTGCCAGCAGTTTAGGGAAGGGGAGGGCCTACGAGCAGTACTTC. The chain carries TRBV27 and TRBJ2-7; TRBD2 matches 7 bases. The CDR3 is 15 residues long. V shed 2 bases and J 2 bases; nucleotides not matched to a gene: 6. Germline V lookup: CDR1 MNHEY, CDR2 SMNVEV (reference sequence).

The J gene is TRBJ2-1, the V gene TRBV19; 13 nucleotides match TRBD2. The V gene end was trimmed by 3 bases and the J gene end by 2 bases; junction bases not matched to a gene: 16. Germline V gives CDR1 LNHDA, CDR2 SQIVND (reference sequence). The CDR3 sequence is 21 residues long. CDR3 nucleotides: TGTGCCAGTAGTATTTCGGGGTTATTCGGACTAGCGGGAGCCACCTACAATGAGCAGTTCTTC. Its translation is CASSISGLFGLAGATYNEQFF.

The chain has TRBV19 and TRBJ2-7, with a tentative D call TRBD1 (6 bases). Trimming cost V 3 bases and J 0 bases, with 9 bases left between them. The CDR3 has 14 amino acids. CDR1 and CDR2 from the germline V gene are LNHDA and SQIVND (reference sequence). CDR3 loop: CASSISRGSYEQYF. CDR3 bases: TGTGCCAGTAGTATTAGCAGGGGCTCCTACGAGCAGTACTTC.

This chain connects TRBV5-1 to TRBJ1-4; D gene unclear. There are 17 residues in the CDR3. V lost 4 bases and J lost 8, with 24 bases in between. Germline assignment: CDR1 SGHRS and CDR2 YFSETQ. The CDR3 region is CASSPTPPGVGGEKLFF. In DNA, the CDR3 is TGCGCCAGCAGCCCTACACCCCCGGGCGTGGGAGGCGAAAAACTGTTTTTT. Full variable domain (outside the CDR3, taken from reference TRBV5-1 and TRBJ1-4): KAGVTQTPRYLIKTRGQQVTLSCSPISGHRSVSWYQQTPGQGLQFLFEYFSETQRNKGNFPGRFSGRQFSNSRSEMNVSTLELGDSALYLCASSPTPPGVGGEKLFFGSGTQLSVL.

The chain combines TRBV5-1 with TRBJ2-1, with D possibly being TRBD2 (6 bases). In germline, CDR1 is SGHRS, CDR2 YFSETQ. Trimming took 4 bases from V and 7 from J, leaving 18 bases between them. The CDR3 totals 15 residues. The CDR3 DNA reads as TGCGCCAGCAGCCCCCTAGCGAACGCTCGTAATGAGCAGTTCTTC. Translation gives CASSPLANARNEQFF.

V and J are TRBV15 and TRBJ2-1; TRBD2 matches at 10 bases. Trimming removed 0 bases from V and 10 bases from J; junction bases left unmatched: 9. The CDR3 extends over 16 amino acids. Germline CDR1 is LNHNV and CDR2 is YYDKDF (reference sequence). As DNA, the CDR3 is TGTGCCACCAGCAGAGAAGCGGGAGGGAAGATAGGGGAGCAGTTCTTC. This sequence encodes CATSREAGGKIGEQFF.

V and J are TRBV27 and TRBJ1-5; D gene unclear. Trimming pared 6 bases from V and 0 bases from J, leaving 12 bases between. This CDR3 comprises 15 residues. Germline V gene sequence: CDR1 MNHEY, CDR2 SMNVEV (reference sequence). Here the CDR3 reads CASRLNLDSNQPQHF. The CDR3 DNA follows: TGTGCCAGCAGGCTGAATTTAGATAGCAATCAGCCCCAGCATTTT.

The V and J genes are TRBV18 and TRBJ1-4; D not certain. Trimming took 2 bases from V and 8 from J, leaving 12 bases between them. CDR3 length equals 14 residues. Germline lookup yields CDR1 KGHSH and CDR2 LQKENI. The CDR3 coding sequence is TGTGCCAGCTCACCAAGGGAAGAGGGCGAAAAACTGTTTTTT. It specifies CASSPREEGEKLFF.

This rearrangement joins TRBV11-2 to TRBJ1-2, with a weak D call TRBD1 (5 bases). In germline, CDR1 is SGHAT, CDR2 FQNNGV. Trimming cost V 1 base and J 4 bases, with 19 bases left between them. The CDR3 is 17 amino acids. CDR3 residues: CASSLGGDSSAPYGYTF. The CDR3 coding sequence is TGTGCCAGCAGCTTAGGGGGGGACTCAAGCGCCCCCTATGGCTACACCTTC.

The rearrangement joins TRBV3-1 (or the pseudogene TRBV3-2) to TRBJ2-2; D not certain. The CDR3 runs 14 residues. The germline V gene encodes CDR1 LGHDT and CDR2 YNNKEL (reference sequence). V lost 1 base to trimming and J lost 3 bases, with 6 bases between them. CDR3 in DNA: TGTGCCAGCAGCCAAGGAGGTTACACCGGGGAGCTGTTTTTT. Protein sequence: CASSQGGYTGELFF.